One sample yielded the 25 T cell receptor beta chains listed below, sequenced in a study of PD-L1 blockade in urothelial cancer. The table came from immunoSEQ multiplex PCR; TCRdb's copy has only in-frame clones and leaves some out. This table has tens of thousands of clones, approximately 84% appearing once. The time point is: pretreatment peripheral blood. The sample in question was PBMCs, obtained around atezolizumab (anti-PD-L1) treatment. The receptors were sampled from a man between 60 and 70 years old with urothelial cancer.

The chain employs TRBV11-2 and TRBJ1-1, with TRBD1 matching over 8 bases. V was clipped by 3 bases and J by 5 bases; unmatched bases: 5. From germline, CDR1 is SGHAT and CDR2 FQNNGV. This CDR3 has 14 amino acids. The CDR3 protein is CASSFTQGATEAFF. The CDR3 nucleotides read TGTGCCAGCAGCTTTACCCAGGGGGCGACTGAAGCTTTCTTT.

This rearrangement joins TRBV5-1 to TRBJ2-5, with 7 positions matching TRBD2. Per germline, CDR1 SGHRS and CDR2 YFSETQ. The CDR3 totals 15 residues. The ends lost 1 base at V and 5 bases at J; junction bases unmatched: 8. CDR3 DNA sequence: TGCGCCAGCAGCTTGCCCACGGGGGGAGGTGAGACCCAGTACTTC. Translated: CASSLPTGGGETQYF.

The chain employs TRBV5-8 and TRBJ1-4, with 7 bases identical to TRBD1. V was pared by 0 bases and J by 5 bases, with 4 bases of the junction left unmatched. Germline values: CDR1 SGHTS, CDR2 YDEGEE. CDR3 length: 15 residues. The CDR3 bases are TGTGCCAGCAGCTTGGGCCGGGACAGAAATGAAAAACTGTTTTTT. Translated: CASSLGRDRNEKLFF.

This rearrangement joins TRBV6-5 to TRBJ2-3, with a tentative D call TRBD2 (6 bases). The CDR3 extends over 15 amino acids. Germline lookup yields CDR1 MNHEY and CDR2 SVGAGI. V shed 2 bases and J shed 3 bases, with 12 bases lying between them. The CDR3 DNA follows: TGTGCCAGCAGTTACGGCGCGGCGGGAACAGATACGCAGTATTTT. Encoded protein: CASSYGAAGTDTQYF.

The V call is TRBV7-5, the J call TRBJ1-5. TRBV7-5 counts as a pseudogene. This CDR3 region has 17 residues. CDR3 DNA sequence: TGTGCCAGAAGCGGGGAGGGGGGGTCTCATGGCAATCAGCCCCAGCATTTT. Translating it yields CARSGEGGSHGNQPQHF.

The CDR3 protein is CASSPRDRMTGELFF. The CDR3 DNA reads TGTGCCAGCTCACCGAGGGACAGGATGACCGGGGAGCTGTTTTTT. The chain links TRBV18 to TRBJ2-2; 8 bases match TRBD1. Germline V gives CDR1 KGHSH, CDR2 LQKENI. The CDR3 sequence is 15 residues long. V lost 3 bases to trimming and J lost 5 bases; unmatched junction nucleotides: 5. Full variable domain (outside the CDR3, taken from reference TRBV18 and TRBJ2-2): NAGVMQNPRHLVRRRGQEARLRCSPMKGHSHVYWYRQLPEEGLKFMVYLQKENIIDESGMPKERFSAEFPKEGPSILRIQQVVRGDSAAYFCASSPRDRMTGELFFGEGSRLTVL.

This clone was observed a few times. The V gene is TRBV30, the J gene TRBJ1-2; TRBD1 aligns across 9 bases. Per the germline V gene, CDR1 is GTSNPN and CDR2 is SVGIG (reference sequence). The CDR3 is 15 amino acids. V dropped 2 bases and J dropped 5; count of bases not matched to a gene: 9. CDR3 DNA: TGTGCCTGGAGTACTCTGGGACAGGGTATTTATGGCTACACCTTC. Encoded protein: CAWSTLGQGIYGYTF.

The V call is TRBV19, the J call TRBJ1-1; TRBD1 is a possible D gene (5 bases). Germline V lookup: CDR1 LNHDA, CDR2 SQIVND (reference sequence). This CDR3 is built from 15 residues. Trimming pared 8 bases from V and 3 bases from J, leaving 19 bases between. The CDR3 nucleotides are TGTGCCAGTGCGCAGGGTCAAATACCGGACACTGAAGCTTTCTTT. It specifies CASAQGQIPDTEAFF. Variable domain in full (rest from reference TRBV19 and TRBJ1-1): DGGITQSPKYLFRKEGQNVTLSCEQNLNHDAMYWYRQDPGQGLRLIYYSQIVNDFQKGDIAEGYSVSREKKESFPLTVTSAQKNPTAFYLCASAQGQIPDTEAFFGQGTRLTVV.

This sequence joins TRBV28 and TRBJ2-5; D unresolved. The V end was cut by 6 bases, the J end by 0 bases, with 11 bases between. The CDR3 runs to 14 residues. CDR1 MDHEN and CDR2 SYDVKM come from the germline V gene. CDR3 nucleotide sequence: TGTGCCAGCAGCCCTTCAGAATACCAAGAGACCCAGTACTTC. Its translation: CASSPSEYQETQYF.

Notes on this clone: At the DNA level, this CDR3 is encoded by other sequences in the same sample as well. CDR3 nucleotide sequence: TGCGCCAGCAGCTTGGACGGGTACGAGCAGTACTTC. Protein: CASSLDGYEQYF. The chain recombines TRBV5-1 with TRBJ2-7; no clear D. Germline assignment: CDR1 SGHRS and CDR2 YFSETQ. With 0 bases removed from V and 4 bases from J, the gap between germline ends came to 5 bases. The CDR3 loop spans 12 amino acids.

The chain employs TRBV7-9 and TRBJ2-1, with 7 bases identical to TRBD2. The germline V gene has CDR1 SEHNR and CDR2 FQNEAQ (reference sequence). The CDR3 has 16 residues. Losses at the gene ends were 7 bases for V and 1 base for J; bases not matched to a gene: 10. The CDR3 is CASTKDWRGSYNEQFF. The CDR3 DNA reads as TGTGCCAGCACCAAGGACTGGCGGGGGTCCTACAATGAGCAGTTCTTC.

This clone was detected only once. The V gene is TRBV19, the J gene TRBJ1-1; 7 positions match TRBD1. Germline loops: CDR1 LNHDA, CDR2 SQIVND (reference sequence). CDR3 length equals 15 residues. V lost 6 bases and J lost 2; bases outside the gene matches: 9. The CDR3 is CASRPGDSFNTEAFF. The CDR3 DNA is TGTGCCAGTAGGCCGGGGGACAGTTTCAACACTGAAGCTTTCTTT.

The sample holds a few counts of this clone. The V gene is TRBV6-5, the J gene TRBJ2-1; 9 bases agree with TRBD1. CDR3 size: 13 residues. V lost 2 bases and J lost 8; bases outside the gene matches: 1. Germline-derived CDR1 and CDR2 are MNHEY and SVGAGI. CDR3 DNA: TGTGCCAGCAGTTACGGGACAGGGTATGAGCAGTTCTTC. Residues: CASSYGTGYEQFF.

This clone rates as hyperexpanded. This chain uses TRBV15 with TRBJ1-4, with 11 bases that match TRBD1. The germline gives CDR1 LNHNV, CDR2 YYDKDF (reference sequence). The V and J ends lost 8 bases and 8 bases, in that order; junction bases with no gene match: 7. The CDR3 has 14 residues. CDR3 sequence (DNA): TGTGCCACCTCCCCGGGACAGGGGGAAGAAAAACTGTTTTTT. This codes for CATSPGQGEEKLFF. Using reference TRBV15 and TRBJ1-4 for the parts outside the CDR3, the full variable domain is DAMVIQNPRYQVTQFGKPVTLSCSQTLNHNVMYWYQQKSSQAPKLLFHYYDKDFNNEADTPDNFQSRRPNTSFCFLDIRSPGLGDTAMYLCATSPGQGEEKLFFGSGTQLSVL.

This sequence joins TRBV2 and TRBJ2-6; TRBD1 matches at 8 bases. The CDR3 runs 16 residues. Trimming removed 6 bases from V and 1 base from J; junction bases left unmatched: 5. CDR1 and CDR2 from the germline V gene are SNHLY and FYNNEI. CDR3 in amino acids: CASRATGGSGANVLTF. The CDR3 DNA reads as TGTGCCAGCAGGGCAACAGGGGGGTCTGGGGCCAACGTCCTGACTTTC.

The chain links TRBV4-2 to TRBJ1-6; D is unresolved. CDR1 and CDR2 from the germline V gene are LGHNA and YNFKEQ. Between the trimmed V and J ends, which lost 1 base and 5 bases, there was a span of 6 bases. CDR3 length equals 14 residues. For the CDR3, the DNA is TGTGCCAGCAGCCAAGTCCAAAATAATTCACCCCTCCACTTT. This gives the protein CASSQVQNNSPLHF.

The chain links TRBV10-3 to TRBJ2-1; TRBD2 matches 13 bases. The J segment lost 8 bases and the V segment lost 8 bases, leaving 12 bases of the junction unmatched. This CDR3 region has 16 residues. Germline V gene data show CDR1 as ENHRY and CDR2 as SYGVKD. This CDR3 is CAISHGLAGAVYEQFF. Written as DNA, the CDR3 is TGTGCCATCTCCCATGGACTAGCGGGGGCTGTTTATGAGCAGTTCTTC.

This sequence joins TRBV29-1 and TRBJ2-1, with 7 bases fitting TRBD1. This CDR3 region has 14 residues. Germline V gene data show CDR1 as SQVTM and CDR2 as ANQGSEA. Trimming took 2 bases from V and 2 from J; bases not matched to a gene: 3. In DNA, the CDR3 is TGCAGCGTTGAATTAGGGACAGCCTACAATGAGCAGTTCTTC. It is translated as CSVELGTAYNEQFF.

This sequence joins TRBV5-5 and TRBJ1-3; no reliable D call. The CDR3 sequence is 13 residues long. Trimming pared 5 bases from V and 3 bases from J, leaving 9 bases between. In germline, CDR1 is SGHKS, CDR2 YYEKEE (reference sequence). CDR3 sequence: CASSTPGGNTIYF. In DNA, the CDR3 is TGTGCCAGCAGTACCCCGGGTGGAAACACCATATATTTT.

The chain uses TRBV11-2 and TRBJ2-7; the D gene is possibly TRBD2 (6 bases). The CDR3 covers 16 residues. From germline, CDR1 is SGHAT and CDR2 FQNNGV. V gave up 1 base and J gave up 3 bases, with 16 bases separating them. CDR3: CASSLGVTAGNYEQYF. For the CDR3, the DNA is TGTGCCAGCAGCTTAGGGGTGACTGCGGGGAACTACGAGCAGTACTTC.

This chain connects TRBV7-2 to TRBJ2-3; weak D call: TRBD1 (5 bases). This CDR3 spans 14 amino acids. The germline V gene encodes CDR1 SGHTA and CDR2 FQGNSA. V was cut by 2 bases and J by 6 bases, with 12 bases left in between. The CDR3 loop is CASSLPGRVDTQYF. In DNA form, the CDR3 reads TGTGCCAGCAGCTTACCGGGCAGGGTGGATACGCAGTATTTT.

The genes are TRBV7-9 and TRBJ1-2; possibly TRBD1 for D (5 bases). The CDR3 is 13 residues long. V lost 5 bases and J lost 5, with 12 bases in between. In germline, CDR1 is SEHNR, CDR2 FQNEAQ (reference sequence). The chain's CDR3 is CASSKQEIYGYTF. CDR3 DNA: TGTGCCAGCAGCAAACAGGAAATTTATGGCTACACCTTC.

The V call is TRBV7-9, the J call TRBJ2-1; 9 bases align to TRBD1. J was trimmed by 4 bases and V by 8 bases; bases with no gene match: 3. The CDR3 consists of 13 residues. From germline, CDR1 is SEHNR and CDR2 FQNEAQ (reference sequence). Here the CDR3 DNA reads TGTGCCAGCTCCGGGACAGGGTACAATGAGCAGTTCTTC. Its protein product is CASSGTGYNEQFF.

In this sample, this clone turned up a few times. The chain uses TRBV11-3 and TRBJ2-3; 14 bases map to TRBD2. CDR3 size: 16 residues. Germline V gives CDR1 SGHNT, CDR2 YENEEA. The junction had 4 bases not matched to a gene; V was cut back by 7 bases and J by 1 base. CDR3 DNA: TGTGCCAGCACCGTGACTAGCGGGGGGGGCACAGATACGCAGTATTTT. Encoded protein: CASTVTSGGGTDTQYF.

This clone was seen once. This rearrangement joins TRBV7-9 to TRBJ1-1; D is ambiguous. Trimming removed 3 bases from V and 0 bases from J, with 11 bases in between. The germline gives CDR1 SEHNR, CDR2 FQNEAQ (reference sequence). The CDR3 is 15 residues long. CDR3 DNA: TGTGCCAGCAGCTTCGGAGGGTCCATGAACACTGAAGCTTTCTTT. It is translated as CASSFGGSMNTEAFF.